The clone carrying this T cell receptor (beta chain) has ten or more counts. Antigen unknown. The sample comes from a study of human T cells and chemical hapten exposure. Turning to the study itself: Slight differences in pooled library volume were the main source of varying TCR yields across samples. Study results and limitations: No change in TCRs above 1 in 1000 frequency was produced by DPC sensitization.

Unique molecular identifiers were attached to individual cDNA molecules within the library. Original data processing: A per-sample median of about 100,000 TCRs was observed, with counts ranging from roughly 20,000 to 700,000. Each CDR3 protein gets one entry after TCRdb re-called the 5' RACE reads with MiXCR. TCRdb, not the authors, supplied the V and J calls. The table shows around 140,000 distinct CDR3 sequences, with 4.1% occurring only once. The CDR3 contains 17 residues. CDR1 is SGHNT and CDR2 is YYREEE in the germline V gene (reference sequence). Germline trimming cut 3 bases from V and 1 base from J; bases unmatched to any gene: 10. The starting material, unfractionated whole blood, was used for total RNA extraction.

V usage is TRBV5-4 and J usage is TRBJ1-2; TRBD1 matches 9 bases. The sequence was obtained from a female donor in good health. CDR3 in amino acids: CASSSPDRGKVNYGYTF. As DNA, the CDR3 is TGTGCCAGCAGCTCTCCCGACAGGGGGAAGGTTAACTATGGCTACACCTTC.